The 21 T cell receptor beta chains reported below all come from one sample, sequenced in a study of type 1 regulatory T cells. Their antigen targets remain unknown. TCRdb analysed the reads with MiXCR anew, one entry per CDR3 protein. The sample yields about 62,000 distinct CDR3 sequences, 60% to 80% seen once. The sequencing sample was made of cultured non-Tr1 T cells, either the whole culture or a sorted T cell fraction (not recorded which). The receptors were gathered from a human donor in good health.

The chain employs TRBV7-2 and TRBJ2-7; D is ambiguous. Germline CDR1 and CDR2: SGHTA and FQGNSA. The CDR3 loop spans 14 amino acids. Trimming stripped 1 base from V and 2 bases from J, with 9 bases between. CDR3 nucleotides: TGTGCCAGCAGCTTAGGCAGCCCTACCTACGAGCAGTACTTC. This gives the protein CASSLGSPTYEQYF.

This clonotype turned up a few times. This chain links TRBV7-8 with TRBJ2-6; unclear D gene. Trimming shortened V by 0 bases and J by 0 bases, and 0 bases separated the two germline ends. The germline V gene encodes CDR1 SGHVS and CDR2 FQNEAQ. The CDR3 runs to 14 residues. The CDR3 is CASSLASGANVLTF. In nucleotides, the CDR3 is TGTGCCAGCAGCTTAGCCTCTGGGGCCAACGTCCTGACTTTC.

This clonotype appeared a single time. The V and J genes are TRBV20-1 and TRBJ2-7; 10 bases are shared with TRBD1. Looked up from germline, CDR1 is DFQATT and CDR2 is SNEGSKA (reference sequence). The CDR3 covers 13 residues. DNA of the CDR3: TGCAGGGGAAGACAGGGGGCAACCTACGAGCAGTACTTC. Translated, it gives CRGRQGATYEQYF.

The count of this clonotype is one. CDR3: CASSPAQGTSNTGELFF. The DNA for the CDR3 is TGTGCCAGCAGCCCAGCCCAAGGAACCTCGAACACCGGGGAGCTGTTTTTT. This chain joins TRBV4-2 and TRBJ2-2, with D unclear. Trimming left V 4 bases short and J 0 bases short, with 15 bases between. The CDR3 is 17 residues long. From germline, CDR1 is LGHNA and CDR2 YNFKEQ.

The chain carries TRBV20-1 and TRBJ2-1; D gene ambiguous. CDR1 is DFQATT, CDR2 SNEGSKA, per germline (reference sequence). The V end lost 0 bases, the J end lost 1 base, and 13 bases lay between the germline ends. The CDR3 extends over 16 amino acids. In DNA form, the CDR3 reads TGCAGTGCTAGAGATCCTGTTGGAAATTCCTACAATGAGCAGTTCTTC. It is translated as CSARDPVGNSYNEQFF.

The chain links TRBV5-1 to TRBJ1-1, with 7 bases fitting TRBD1. The CDR3 runs to 12 residues. Trimming at V came to 8 bases and at J to 4 bases, leaving 5 bases not matched to a gene. CDR1 and CDR2 from the germline V gene are SGHRS and YFSETQ. DNA of the CDR3: TGCGCCAGAAAGGGACAGCTCACTGAAGCTTTCTTT. Its protein product is CARKGQLTEAFF. Together with reference TRBV5-1 and TRBJ1-1, the CDR3 gives the full variable domain: KAGVTQTPRYLIKTRGQQVTLSCSPISGHRSVSWYQQTPGQGLQFLFEYFSETQRNKGNFPGRFSGRQFSNSRSEMNVSTLELGDSALYLCARKGQLTEAFFGQGTRLTVV.

This clonotype has more than one count but fewer than ten. The chain combines TRBV5-1 with TRBJ2-3, with 11 positions matching TRBD2. The CDR3 has 17 residues. Germline V CDR1 and CDR2: SGHRS, YFSETQ. Losses at the gene ends were 4 bases for V and 3 bases for J; bases not matched to a gene: 10. The CDR3 protein is CASSPQTSGRTTDTQYF. CDR3 in DNA: TGCGCCAGCAGCCCCCAAACTAGCGGGAGAACGACAGATACGCAGTATTTT.

The chain joins TRBV5-1 to TRBJ2-7; TRBD1 aligns across 12 bases. Germline lookup yields CDR1 SGHRS and CDR2 YFSETQ. Losses at the gene ends were 4 bases for V and 5 bases for J; bases not matched to a gene: 7. CDR3 length: 15 residues. The CDR3 sequence: CASSPGTGGWHEQYF. DNA of the CDR3: TGCGCCAGCAGCCCCGGGACAGGGGGCTGGCACGAGCAGTACTTC.

This chain connects TRBV20-1 to TRBJ2-2; 7 positions agree with TRBD2. Germline V lookup: CDR1 DFQATT, CDR2 SNEGSKA (reference sequence). The J segment lost 3 bases and the V segment lost 6 bases, leaving 7 bases of the junction unmatched. This CDR3 comprises 14 residues. The CDR3 here is CSAPWREHTGELFF. The CDR3, as DNA: TGCAGTGCCCCGTGGCGGGAGCACACCGGGGAGCTGTTTTTT.

The chain has TRBV29-1 and TRBJ2-7; TRBD1 or TRBD2 may be the D gene (5 bases each). Germline-derived CDR1 and CDR2 are SQVTM and ANQGSEA. CDR3 size: 14 residues. Between the trimmed V and J ends, which lost 3 bases and 7 bases, there was a span of 19 bases. DNA of the CDR3: TGCAGCGTTGAGCACGGGGCCACATCTCGAGAGCAGTACTTC. This encodes CSVEHGATSREQYF.

This clonotype was seen just once. The chain recombines TRBV6-6 with TRBJ1-2, with 8 bases aligning to TRBD1. Germline V gives CDR1 MNHNY, CDR2 SVGAGI (reference sequence). V lost 2 bases to trimming and J lost 3 bases; unmatched junction nucleotides: 2. The CDR3 covers 14 residues. Written as DNA, the CDR3 is TGTGCCAGCAGTTACACAGGGGGGGACTATGGCTACACCTTC. The encoded protein is CASSYTGGDYGYTF.

The chain is built from TRBV29-1 and TRBJ2-5; no clear D gene. This CDR3 has 14 amino acids. Germline values: CDR1 SQVTM, CDR2 ANQGSEA. V was clipped by 3 bases and J by 3 bases, with 14 bases between them. The DNA for the CDR3 is TGCAGCGTTGAGGGGTCCGAAACCAAAGAGACCCAGTACTTC. This gives the protein CSVEGSETKETQYF.

The chain is built from TRBV20-1 and TRBJ2-7; 10 bases agree with TRBD1. Germline V gene sequence: CDR1 DFQATT, CDR2 SNEGSKA (reference sequence). The junction had 8 bases not matched to a gene; V was cut back by 3 bases and J by 9 bases. CDR3 length equals 13 residues. This CDR3 reads CSARADRGPMQYF. CDR3 DNA: TGCAGTGCTAGGGCAGACAGGGGGCCAATGCAGTACTTC.

The CDR3 DNA sequence: TGCGCCAGCAGCCCCGGGACAGGGGGTAAATACACTGAAGCTTTCTTT. This encodes CASSPGTGGKYTEAFF. The J gene is TRBJ1-1, the V gene TRBV4-1; 11 bases line up with TRBD1. This CDR3 is 16 amino acids long. Germline trimming cut 4 bases from V and 3 bases from J; bases unmatched to any gene: 7. Per the germline V gene, CDR1 is MGHRA and CDR2 is YSYEKL.

The CDR3 DNA is TGTGCCAGCACCATGAGGGGGGCCGGGGAGCTGTTTTTT. Its translation: CASTMRGAGELFF. The V call is TRBV5-4, the J call TRBJ2-2; either TRBD1 or TRBD2 may supply D (6 bases each). Germline V gene lookup returns CDR1 SGHNT and CDR2 YYREEE (reference sequence). The CDR3 is 13 amino acids. The germline V and J ends were trimmed by 6 bases and 6 bases, with 12 bases remaining between them.

The chain links TRBV7-2 to TRBJ2-1, with D hard to call. CDR3 length: 15 residues. In germline, CDR1 is SGHTA, CDR2 FQGNSA. Trimming left V 5 bases short and J 0 bases short, with 11 bases between. The CDR3 DNA reads as TGTGCCAGCAGCCCCACTCGAGGCTCCTACAATGAGCAGTTCTTC. Its translation: CASSPTRGSYNEQFF.

The chain couples TRBV30 to TRBJ1-1; 7 bases map to TRBD1. This CDR3 region has 12 residues. Germline V gives CDR1 GTSNPN, CDR2 SVGIG (reference sequence). V lost 8 bases to trimming and J lost 1 base; unmatched junction nucleotides: 4. DNA of the CDR3: TGTGCCGGGACAGAGACGAACACTGAAGCTTTCTTT. Residues: CAGTETNTEAFF.

The V and J genes are TRBV11-2 and TRBJ1-4; TRBD1 is a possible D gene (6 bases). Looked up from germline, CDR1 is SGHAT and CDR2 is FQNNGV. The CDR3 has 16 amino acids. V lost 6 bases and J lost 1, with 15 bases in between. The CDR3 is CASRKNGGQTNEKLFF. DNA for the CDR3: TGTGCCAGCAGAAAAAATGGGGGCCAAACTAATGAAAAACTGTTTTTT.

The chain uses TRBV4-2 and TRBJ2-7, with 7 nucleotides matching TRBD1. Germline trimming cut 0 bases from V and 0 bases from J; bases unmatched to any gene: 2. Germline CDR1 is LGHNA and CDR2 is YNFKEQ. The CDR3 sequence is 15 residues long. In nucleotides, the CDR3 is TGTGCCAGCAGCCAAGAGACAGGGATCTCCTACGAGCAGTACTTC. As protein: CASSQETGISYEQYF.

Note on this clonotype: This may arise from a read error, as a much more abundant clone is one base away. The chain joins TRBV20-1 to TRBJ2-1; D unclear. CDR3 length equals 14 residues. Trimming pared 3 bases from V and 8 bases from J, leaving 17 bases between. The germline CDR1 and CDR2 sequences are DFQATT and SNEGSKA (reference sequence). The CDR3 sequence: CSASTTGLTDEQFF. The CDR3 DNA is TGCAGTGCTAGCACGACGGGCCTAACGGATGAGCAGTTCTTC.

This clonotype has only a few counts. This chain uses TRBV7-6 with TRBJ2-7; 7 positions match TRBD2. V shed 2 bases, J shed 0 bases, and the junction held 4 bases outside the gene matches. Germline CDR1 SGHVS, CDR2 FNYEAQ. The CDR3 covers 15 residues. The CDR3 loop is CASSLSTSSSYEQYF. The CDR3, as DNA: TGTGCCAGCAGCTTATCGACTAGCAGCTCCTACGAGCAGTACTTC.